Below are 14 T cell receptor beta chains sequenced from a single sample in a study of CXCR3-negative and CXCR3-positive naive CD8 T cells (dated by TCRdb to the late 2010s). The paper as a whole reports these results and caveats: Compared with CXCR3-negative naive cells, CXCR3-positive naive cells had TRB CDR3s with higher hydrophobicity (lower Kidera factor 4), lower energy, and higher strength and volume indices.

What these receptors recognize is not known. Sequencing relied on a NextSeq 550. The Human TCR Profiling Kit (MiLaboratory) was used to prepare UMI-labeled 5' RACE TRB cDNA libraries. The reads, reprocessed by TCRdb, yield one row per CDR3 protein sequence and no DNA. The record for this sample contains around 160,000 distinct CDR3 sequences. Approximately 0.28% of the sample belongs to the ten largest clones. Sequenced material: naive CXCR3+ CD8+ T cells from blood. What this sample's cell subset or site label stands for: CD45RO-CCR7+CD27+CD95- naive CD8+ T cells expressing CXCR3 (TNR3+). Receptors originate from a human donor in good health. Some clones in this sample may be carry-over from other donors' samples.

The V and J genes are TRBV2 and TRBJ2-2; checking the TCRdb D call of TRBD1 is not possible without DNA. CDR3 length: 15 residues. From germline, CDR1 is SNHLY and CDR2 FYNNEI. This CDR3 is CASSDGQENTGELFF.

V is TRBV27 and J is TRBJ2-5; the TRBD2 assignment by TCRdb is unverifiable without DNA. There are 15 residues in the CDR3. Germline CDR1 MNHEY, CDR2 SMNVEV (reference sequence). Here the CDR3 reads CASSSFSGGAETQYF.

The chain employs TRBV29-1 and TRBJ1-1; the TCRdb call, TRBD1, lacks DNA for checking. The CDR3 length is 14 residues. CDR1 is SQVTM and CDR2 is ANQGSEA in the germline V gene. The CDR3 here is CSVVTGGANTEAFF. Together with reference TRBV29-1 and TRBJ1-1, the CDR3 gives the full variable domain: SAVISQKPSRDICQRGTSLTIQCQVDSQVTMMFWYRQQPGQSLTLIATANQGSEATYESGFVIDKFPISRPNLTFSTLTVSNMSPEDSSIYLCSVVTGGANTEAFFGQGTRLTVV.

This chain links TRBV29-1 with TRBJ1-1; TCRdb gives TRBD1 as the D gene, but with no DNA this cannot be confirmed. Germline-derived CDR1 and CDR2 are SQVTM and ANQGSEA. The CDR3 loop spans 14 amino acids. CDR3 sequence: CSVVIGAGNTEAFF.

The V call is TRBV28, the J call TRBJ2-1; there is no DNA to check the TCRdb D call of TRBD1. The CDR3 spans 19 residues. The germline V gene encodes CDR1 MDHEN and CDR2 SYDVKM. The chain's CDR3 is CASTISTYRDLRRGNEQFF.

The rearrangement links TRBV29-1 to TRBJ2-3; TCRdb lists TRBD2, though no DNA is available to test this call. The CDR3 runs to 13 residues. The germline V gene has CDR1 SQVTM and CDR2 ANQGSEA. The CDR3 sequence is CSAGGLSTDTQYF.

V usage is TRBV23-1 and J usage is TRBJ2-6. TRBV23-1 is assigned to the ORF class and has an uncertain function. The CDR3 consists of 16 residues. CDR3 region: CASQPTKGSGANVLTF.

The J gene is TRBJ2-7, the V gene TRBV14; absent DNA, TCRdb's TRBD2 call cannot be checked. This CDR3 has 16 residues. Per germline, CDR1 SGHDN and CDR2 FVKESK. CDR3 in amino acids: CASSQGTYGGNYEQYF.

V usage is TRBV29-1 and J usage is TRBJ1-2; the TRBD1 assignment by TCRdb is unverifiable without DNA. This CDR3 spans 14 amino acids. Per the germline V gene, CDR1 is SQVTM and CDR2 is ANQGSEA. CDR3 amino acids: CSVPWGQGNYGYTF.

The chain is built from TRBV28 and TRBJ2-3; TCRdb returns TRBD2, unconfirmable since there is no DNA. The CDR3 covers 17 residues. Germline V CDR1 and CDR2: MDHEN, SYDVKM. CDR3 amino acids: CASSSSDAARGTDTQYF.

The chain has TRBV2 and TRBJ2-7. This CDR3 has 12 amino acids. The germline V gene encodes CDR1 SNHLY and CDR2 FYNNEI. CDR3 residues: CASSPGVGEQYF.

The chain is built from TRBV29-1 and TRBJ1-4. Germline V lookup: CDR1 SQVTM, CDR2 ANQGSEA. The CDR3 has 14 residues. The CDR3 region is CSVGTVTTNEKLFF.

The CDR3 region is CASSQGAGTQLFF. The rearrangement uses TRBV4-3 and TRBJ1-4; the TCRdb call, TRBD1, lacks DNA for checking. The CDR3 runs 13 residues. Germline V gene sequence: CDR1 LGHNA, CDR2 YSLEER.

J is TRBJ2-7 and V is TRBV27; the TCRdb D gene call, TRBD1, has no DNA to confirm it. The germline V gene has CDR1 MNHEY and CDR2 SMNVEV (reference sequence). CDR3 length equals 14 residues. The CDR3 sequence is CASSSGTVMGEQYF.